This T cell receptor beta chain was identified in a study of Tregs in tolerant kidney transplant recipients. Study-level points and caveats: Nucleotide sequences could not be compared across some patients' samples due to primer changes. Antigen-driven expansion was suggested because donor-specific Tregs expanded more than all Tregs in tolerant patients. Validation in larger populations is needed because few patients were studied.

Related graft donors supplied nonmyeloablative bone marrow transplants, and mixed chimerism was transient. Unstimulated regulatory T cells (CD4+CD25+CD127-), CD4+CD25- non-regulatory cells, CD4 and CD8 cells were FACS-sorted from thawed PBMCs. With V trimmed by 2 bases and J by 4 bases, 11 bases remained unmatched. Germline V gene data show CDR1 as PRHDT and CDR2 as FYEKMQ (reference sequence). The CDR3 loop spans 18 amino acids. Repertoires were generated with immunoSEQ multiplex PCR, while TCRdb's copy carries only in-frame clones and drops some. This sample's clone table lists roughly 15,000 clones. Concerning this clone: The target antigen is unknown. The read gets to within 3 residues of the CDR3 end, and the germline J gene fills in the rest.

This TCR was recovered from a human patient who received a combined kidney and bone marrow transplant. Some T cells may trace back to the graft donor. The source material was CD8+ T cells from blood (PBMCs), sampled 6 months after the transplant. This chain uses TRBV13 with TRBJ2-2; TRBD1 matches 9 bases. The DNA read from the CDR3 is TGTGCCAGCAGCTTAAGGTGGTCGGGACAGGGTCCCACCGGGGAG. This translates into CASSLRWSGQGPTGE. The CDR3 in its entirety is CASSLRWSGQGPTGELFF.